This T cell receptor beta chain comes out of a study of cytomegalovirus exposure and HLA in healthy donors. Germline-derived CDR1 and CDR2 are GTSNPN and SVGIG (reference sequence). There are 12 residues in the CDR3. V gave up 5 bases and J gave up 4 bases, with 11 bases separating them. The PCR contained 60 Vbeta and 13 Jbeta primers. Here immunoSEQ multiplex PCR was the method, and the copy in TCRdb shows in-frame clones only, minus some. The sample has under 150,000 clones, 70% to 80% seen once. The clonotype comes from a woman aged 40 to 50 in good health and CMV-seropositive. Sequencing was performed on PBMCs. The J gene is TRBJ1-1, the V gene TRBV30; possible D gene TRBD1, 6 bases. This CDR3 is CAWERGSTEAFF. The DNA for the CDR3 is TGTGCCTGGGAGAGGGGGAGCACTGAAGCTTTCTTT.